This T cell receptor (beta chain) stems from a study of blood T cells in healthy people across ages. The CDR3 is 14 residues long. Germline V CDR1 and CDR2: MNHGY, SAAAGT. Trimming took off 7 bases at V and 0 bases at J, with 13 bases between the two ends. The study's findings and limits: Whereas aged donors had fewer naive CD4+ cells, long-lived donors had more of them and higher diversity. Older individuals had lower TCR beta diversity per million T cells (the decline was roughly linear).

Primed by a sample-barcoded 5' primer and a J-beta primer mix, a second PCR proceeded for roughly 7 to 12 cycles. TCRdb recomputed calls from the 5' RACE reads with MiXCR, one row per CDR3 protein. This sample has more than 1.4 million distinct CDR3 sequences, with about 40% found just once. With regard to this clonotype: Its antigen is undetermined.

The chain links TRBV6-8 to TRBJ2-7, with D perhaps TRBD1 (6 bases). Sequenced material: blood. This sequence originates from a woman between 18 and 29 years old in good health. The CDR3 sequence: CASTVGQSSYEQYF. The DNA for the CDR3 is TGTGCCAGCACGGTCGGACAGAGCTCCTACGAGCAGTACTTC.